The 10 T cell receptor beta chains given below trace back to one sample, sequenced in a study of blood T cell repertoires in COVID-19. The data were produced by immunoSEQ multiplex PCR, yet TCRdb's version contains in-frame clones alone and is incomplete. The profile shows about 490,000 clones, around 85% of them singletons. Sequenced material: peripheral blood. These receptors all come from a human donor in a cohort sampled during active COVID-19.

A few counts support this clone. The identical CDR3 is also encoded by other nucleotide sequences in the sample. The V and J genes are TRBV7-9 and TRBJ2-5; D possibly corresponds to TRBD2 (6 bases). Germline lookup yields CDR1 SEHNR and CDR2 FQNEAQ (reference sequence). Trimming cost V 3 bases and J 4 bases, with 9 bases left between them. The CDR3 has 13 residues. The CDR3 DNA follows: TGTGCCAGCAGCTTTCAGGGAGGAGAGACCCAGTACTTC. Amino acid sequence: CASSFQGGETQYF.

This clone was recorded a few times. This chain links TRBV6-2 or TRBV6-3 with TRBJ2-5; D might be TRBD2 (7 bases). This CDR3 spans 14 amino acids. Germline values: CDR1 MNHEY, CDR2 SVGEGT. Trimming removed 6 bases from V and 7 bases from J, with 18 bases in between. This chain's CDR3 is CASSTRGREWTQYF. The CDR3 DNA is TGTGCCAGCAGCACACGGGGGCGGGAGTGGACCCAGTACTTC.

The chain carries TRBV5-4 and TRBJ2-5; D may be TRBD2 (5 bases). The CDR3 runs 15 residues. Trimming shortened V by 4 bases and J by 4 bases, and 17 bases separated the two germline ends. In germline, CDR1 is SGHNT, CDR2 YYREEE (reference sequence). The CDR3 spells CASSVLGGEGETQYF. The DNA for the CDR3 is TGTGCCAGCAGCGTATTAGGCGGTGAGGGAGAGACCCAGTACTTC.

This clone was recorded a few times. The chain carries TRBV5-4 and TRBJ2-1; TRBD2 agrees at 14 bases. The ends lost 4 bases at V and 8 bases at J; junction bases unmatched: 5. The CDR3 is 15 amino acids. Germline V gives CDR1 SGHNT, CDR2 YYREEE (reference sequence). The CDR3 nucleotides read TGTGCCAGCAGCGTCGGGACTAGCGGGAGCCATGAGCAGTTCTTC. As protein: CASSVGTSGSHEQFF.

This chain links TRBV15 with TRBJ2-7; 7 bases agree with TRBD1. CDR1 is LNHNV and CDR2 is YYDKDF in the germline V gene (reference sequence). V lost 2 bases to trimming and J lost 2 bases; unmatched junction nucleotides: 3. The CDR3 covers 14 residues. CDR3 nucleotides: TGTGCCACCAGCAGAAGACAGGGACCCTACGAGCAGTACTTC. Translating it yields CATSRRQGPYEQYF.

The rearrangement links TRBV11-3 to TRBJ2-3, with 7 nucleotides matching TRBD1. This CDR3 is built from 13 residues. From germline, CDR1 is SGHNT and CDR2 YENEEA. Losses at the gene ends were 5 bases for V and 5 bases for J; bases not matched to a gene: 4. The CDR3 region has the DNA TGTGCCAGCAGCCTTGACAGGGAAGATACGCAGTATTTT. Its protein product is CASSLDREDTQYF.

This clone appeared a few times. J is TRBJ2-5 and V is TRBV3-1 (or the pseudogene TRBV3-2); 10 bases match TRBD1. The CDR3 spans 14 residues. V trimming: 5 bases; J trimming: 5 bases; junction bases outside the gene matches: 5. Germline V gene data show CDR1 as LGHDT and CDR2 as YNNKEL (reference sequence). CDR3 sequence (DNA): TGTGCCAGCAGCTATCGGGACAGGGGCGAGACCCAGTACTTC. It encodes CASSYRDRGETQYF.

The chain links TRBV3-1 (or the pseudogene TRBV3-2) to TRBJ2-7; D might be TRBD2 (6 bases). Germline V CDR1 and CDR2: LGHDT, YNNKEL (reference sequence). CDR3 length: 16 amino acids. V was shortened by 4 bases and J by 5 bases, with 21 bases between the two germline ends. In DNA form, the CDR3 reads TGTGCCAGCAGCCCGAGGTCCGCGGGATCCCTACACGAGCAGTACTTC. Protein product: CASSPRSAGSLHEQYF.

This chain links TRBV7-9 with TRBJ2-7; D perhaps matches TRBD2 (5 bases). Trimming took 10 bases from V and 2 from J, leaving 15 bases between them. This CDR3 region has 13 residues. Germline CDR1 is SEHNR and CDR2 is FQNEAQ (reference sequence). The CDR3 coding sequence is TGTGCCACCCTCAGGACGGGGACCTACGAGCAGTACTTC. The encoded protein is CATLRTGTYEQYF.

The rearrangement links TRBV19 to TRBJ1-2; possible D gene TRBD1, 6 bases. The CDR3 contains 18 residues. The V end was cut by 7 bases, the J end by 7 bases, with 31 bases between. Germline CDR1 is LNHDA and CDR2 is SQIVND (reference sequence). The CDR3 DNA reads TGTGCCAGTACCACCTTAGGGGGTCTATACTCCCAAGTGCGTGGCTACACCTTC. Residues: CASTTLGGLYSQVRGYTF. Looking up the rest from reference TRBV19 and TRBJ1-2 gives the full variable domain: DGGITQSPKYLFRKEGQNVTLSCEQNLNHDAMYWYRQDPGQGLRLIYYSQIVNDFQKGDIAEGYSVSREKKESFPLTVTSAQKNPTAFYLCASTTLGGLYSQVRGYTFGSGTRLTVV.